This T cell receptor beta chain derives from a study of T cells in Graves' hyperthyroidism and ophthalmopathy (dated by TCRdb to about 2019). At the level of the whole study: Peripheral blood was collected at initial diagnosis, before any treatment. To identify TCR V-J signatures that set the groups apart, the researchers used a discovery cohort of about a hundred patients, made up of some 41 with Graves' ophthalmopathy and some 56 with stable Graves' hyperthyroidism. Whether ophthalmopathy could be predicted prospectively was tested in an independent validation cohort made up of about 20 hyperthyroidism patients plus 17 patients who later progressed to ophthalmopathy. The 95 to 100 discovery patients were randomly divided into training and test sets at a 7:3 ratio. The study also compared thyroid tissue and blood T-cell repertoires from roughly six Graves' hyperthyroidism patients. Following sampling, methimazole starting at 30 mg daily was given to hyperthyroidism patients, and high-dose intravenous methylprednisolone was given to ophthalmopathy patients. The paper describes TCR Vbeta CDR3 sequencing of 135 peripheral blood samples, made up of 43 ophthalmopathy patients, 70 to 75 hyperthyroidism patients and 17 progressor patients. Findings and caveats that apply to the study as a whole: In cross-validation, a model built on a 13 V-J signature told ophthalmopathy apart from stable hyperthyroidism with approximately 90% sensitivity and about 81% specificity, and in testing the same model reached 80%/75%. In validation, progression to ophthalmopathy was predicted by the model with around 71% sensitivity and 72.22% specificity, a median of approximately 6.5 months before onset. Most expanded thyroid clonotypes (frequency above 0.001) were also found in blood, which suggests that blood repertoires may mirror thyroid immune responses. No statistical method was used to fix the sample size in advance, and group allocation was not hidden from the investigators.

Stable Graves' hyperthyroidism was defined as no progression to ophthalmopathy during 18 months of follow-up. Hyperthyroidism patients were newly diagnosed, with disease duration under 2 months, and aged 18 to 65 years. Any patient with an uncontrolled infection, another autoimmune disease, pregnancy or lactation was excluded. Diagnoses were established on the basis of clinical symptoms, serum thyroxine and TRAb, thyroid ultrasound, and orbital computed tomography. PBMCs were separated from roughly 9.6 ml of fresh peripheral blood using Ficoll-Paque density gradient centrifugation. Total RNA was extracted with Trizol reagent, and quality was checked on an Agilent 2100 Bioanalyzer. The TCR beta CDR3 regions were amplified from RNA transcripts. A first-round RT-PCR of the TCR CDR3 used the HTBI primer set with the Qiagen OneStep RT-PCR kit. The libraries were constructed in a second round of multiplex PCR and then size-selected and purified. Sequencing of the libraries was done on an Illumina HiSeq2000 using paired-end 100 bp reads. The study's processing was this. Raw data were processed with SOAPnuke, discarding reads with adapters, uncalled bases, mean Phred below 15, or no exact constant-primer or identifier match. COPE v1.2.5 was used to merge high-quality paired reads, and clonotypes were defined as unique nucleotide sequences. MiTCR v1.1 was used to align clonotypes to the IMGT TRBV, TRBD and TRBJ reference segments. The analysis included only V-J combinations with a frequency above 0.0001, which together covered around 99% of the repertoires. The TCS score was defined as F50 (clonal expansion) divided by E x V (chaos), with BLOSUM62-based TCRdist calculated between CDR3 peptides within each V-J. Welch's t-statistics and random forest reduced fewer than 600 V-J features to some 14, which were used in a naive Bayes classifier (R e1071). Through fastp at Q25 and MiXCR, TCRdb rebuilt clones from the public reads, retaining in-frame beta chains. Entries that share a CDR3 protein sequence are merged under the most common genes and DNA. These V and J calls originate from TCRdb's pipeline instead of the authors' own analysis. The sample profile shows more than 550,000 distinct CDR3 sequences; 17% of them were found once. The ten largest clones capture 15% to 18% of the sample.

As to this clonotype: Its antigen remains undetermined. Since a much larger clone is just one base distant, this may be a read error.

The germline V gene yields MNHNS for CDR1 and SASEGT for CDR2. Reading from cysteine to phenylalanine, the CDR3 counts 16 amino acids. Only the CDR3 portion is preserved as DNA: 48 bases, with reading frame beginning at the first base. The chain joins TRBV6-1 to TRBJ2-1; 10 nucleotides in the junction match TRBD2. What was sequenced was blood. The receptor was isolated from a man aged 45-60 years with Graves' hyperthyroidism. The CDR3 protein: CASSPLAGEPSNGQFF. The nucleotide sequence is TGTGCCAGCAGTCCCCTAGCGGGAGAGCCCTCCAATGGGCAGTTCTTC.